Presented here are 5 T cell receptor beta chains from one specimen sequenced in a study of cytomegalovirus exposure and HLA in healthy donors. Method: immunoSEQ multiplex PCR; TCRdb's copy keeps in-frame clones and lacks some. The repertoire holds 65,000 to 70,000 clones, with over 80% as singletons. Material for sequencing was PBMCs. The receptors shown here come from a man aged 18 to 30 in good health and CMV-seronegative.

This clone was recorded once. This rearrangement joins TRBV6-5 to TRBJ2-7, with TRBD1 identical over 11 bases. The CDR3 loop spans 16 amino acids. Germline CDR1 reads MNHEY; CDR2 reads SVGAGI. V lost 3 bases to trimming and J lost 4 bases; unmatched junction nucleotides: 8. CDR3 sequence (DNA): TGTGCCAGCAGTTATTTTGCCGGGGACAGGGGGTACGAGCAGTACTTC. Translating gives CASSYFAGDRGYEQYF.

This clone was seen once. V and J are TRBV15 and TRBJ2-1; D not certain. Trimming shortened V by 1 base and J by 8 bases, and 9 bases separated the two germline ends. This CDR3 region has 13 residues. In germline, CDR1 is LNHNV, CDR2 YYDKDF (reference sequence). The CDR3 sequence: CATSRVRHYEQFF. The CDR3 bases are TGTGCCACCAGCAGAGTGAGGCATTATGAGCAGTTCTTC. The full variable domain, with the rest looked up from reference TRBV15 and TRBJ2-1, is DAMVIQNPRYQVTQFGKPVTLSCSQTLNHNVMYWYQQKSSQAPKLLFHYYDKDFNNEADTPDNFQSRRPNTSFCFLDIRSPGLGDTAMYLCATSRVRHYEQFFGPGTRLTVL.

The chain combines TRBV19 with TRBJ1-1; D is possibly TRBD1 (6 bases). The V and J ends lost 3 bases and 4 bases respectively, with 9 bases between them. CDR3 size: 13 residues. From germline, CDR1 is LNHDA and CDR2 SQIVND (reference sequence). The CDR3 DNA reads as TGTGCCAGTAGTATGGGGGGGGCCACTGAAGCTTTCTTT. Encoded protein: CASSMGGATEAFF.

V and J are TRBV28 and TRBJ2-5; perhaps TRBD2 as D (5 bases). Trimming cost V 6 bases and J 7 bases, with 9 bases left between them. The germline CDR1 and CDR2 sequences are MDHEN and SYDVKM. The CDR3 contains 11 residues. The CDR3 loop is CASRQAGTQYF. CDR3 nucleotide sequence: TGTGCCAGCAGGCAGGCGGGGACCCAGTACTTC.

This sequence joins TRBV19 and TRBJ2-1; 12 bases align to TRBD2. Germline-derived CDR1 and CDR2 are LNHDA and SQIVND (reference sequence). The length of the CDR3 is 15 residues. The V and J ends lost 7 bases and 5 bases, in that order; junction bases with no gene match: 6. The CDR3 region has the DNA TGTGCCAGTAATCGACTAGCGGGAGCCGACAATGAGCAGTTCTTC. It is translated as CASNRLAGADNEQFF.